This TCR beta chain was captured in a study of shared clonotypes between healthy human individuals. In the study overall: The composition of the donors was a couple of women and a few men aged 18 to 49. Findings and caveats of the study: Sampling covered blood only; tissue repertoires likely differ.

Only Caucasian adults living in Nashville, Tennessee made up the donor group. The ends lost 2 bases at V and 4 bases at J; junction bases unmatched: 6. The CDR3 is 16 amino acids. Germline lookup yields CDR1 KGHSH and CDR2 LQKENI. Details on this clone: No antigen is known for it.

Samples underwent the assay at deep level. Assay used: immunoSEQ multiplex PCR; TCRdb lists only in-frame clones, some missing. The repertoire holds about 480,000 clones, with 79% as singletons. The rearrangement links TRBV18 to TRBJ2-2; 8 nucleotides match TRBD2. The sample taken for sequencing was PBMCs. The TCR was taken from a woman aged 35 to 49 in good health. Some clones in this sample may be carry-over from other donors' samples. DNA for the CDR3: TGTGCCAGCTCACCAGACGGGAGGGCCTCCACCGGGGAGCTGTTTTTT. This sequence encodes CASSPDGRASTGELFF.